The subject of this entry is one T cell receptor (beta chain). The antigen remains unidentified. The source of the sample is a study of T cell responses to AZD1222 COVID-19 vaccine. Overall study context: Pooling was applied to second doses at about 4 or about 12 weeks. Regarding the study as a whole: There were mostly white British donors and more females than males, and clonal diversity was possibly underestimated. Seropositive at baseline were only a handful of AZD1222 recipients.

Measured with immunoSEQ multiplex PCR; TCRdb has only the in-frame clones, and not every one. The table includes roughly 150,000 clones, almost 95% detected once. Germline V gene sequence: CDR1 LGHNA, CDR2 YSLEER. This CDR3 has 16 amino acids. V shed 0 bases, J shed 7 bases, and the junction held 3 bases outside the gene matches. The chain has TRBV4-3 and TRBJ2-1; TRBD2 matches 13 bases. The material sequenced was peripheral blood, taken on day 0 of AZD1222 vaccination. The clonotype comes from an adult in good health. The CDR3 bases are TGCGCCAGCAGCCAAGACGCGACTAGCGGGGGGAATGAGCAGTTCTTC. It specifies CASSQDATSGGNEQFF.